The TCR beta chain described here comes from a study of Ad26.COV2.S vaccination and SARS-CoV-2 variants. About the research overall: Within the COV1001 Ad26.COV2.S trial arm, the donor was enrolled.

The V gene's germline CDR1 is LGHDT and CDR2 YNNKEL (reference sequence). The ends were cut back, 0 bases at V and 7 bases at J, with 13 bases in the middle. The CDR3 contains 16 residues. Study conclusions and caveats: Participants in the vaccine arm had higher spike-specific TCR breadth; placebo recipients had lower. Responses of T cells in total may have been underestimated by the TCR breadth and depth analyses. Placebo recipients and vaccine recipients were similar in non-spike TCR breadth.

Note on this clone: Its antigen is currently unknown.

Generated by immunoSEQ multiplex PCR, the TCRdb table keeps only in-frame clones and is missing some. Of hundreds of thousands of clones listed, around 86% are singletons. Stated treatment: about 20 received Ad26.COV2.S at low or high dose, single or two shots; about 5 received placebo; per-sample allocation not given. Sample collection was performed on day 63 after the first vaccine or placebo injection. This rearrangement joins TRBV3-1 (or the pseudogene TRBV3-2) to TRBJ1-6; the D gene is possibly TRBD1 (6 bases). This specimen consisted of peripheral blood, obtained in a trial of Ad26.COV2.S vaccine versus placebo. The sequence derives from a person aged 18-65 years who received the Ad26.COV2.S COVID-19 vaccine or a placebo. The CDR3 protein is CASSQEGGARNSPLHF. In DNA form, the CDR3 reads TGTGCCAGCAGCCAAGAAGGGGGGGCTCGGAATTCACCCCTCCACTTT.